What follows is one TCR beta chain and its context. The antigen remains undetermined. The V segment lost 1 base and the J segment 7 bases; nucleotides outside the gene matches: 8. Germline loops: CDR1 SGHNT, CDR2 YYREEE (reference sequence). CDR3 length: 16 amino acids. This entry is derived from a study of cytomegalovirus exposure and HLA in healthy donors. Points from the study as a whole: The authors listed around 150 TCR beta chains as cytomegalovirus-associated. Later analysis associated a missense DCLRE1C variant with TCR beta V- and J-gene trimming.

The PCR ran on 60 Vbeta and 13 Jbeta primers. The assay was immunoSEQ multiplex PCR, and TCRdb's table has in-frame clones only and misses some. The repertoire holds 100,000 to 120,000 clones, with approximately 82% as singletons. The clonotype comes from a man aged 30-40 years in good health and CMV-seropositive. The chain employs TRBV5-4 and TRBJ1-4, with 9 bases identical to TRBD1. The specimen was PBMCs. The CDR3 region is CASSLLSGTGTEKLFF. CDR3 sequence (DNA): TGTGCCAGCAGCTTGTTGTCCGGGACAGGGACTGAAAAACTGTTTTTT. The entire variable domain, with the rest obtained from reference TRBV5-4 and TRBJ1-4, is as follows: ETGVTQSPTHLIKTRGQQVTLRCSSQSGHNTVSWYQQALGQGPQFIFQYYREEENGRGNFPPRFSGLQFPNYSSELNVNALELDDSALYLCASSLLSGTGTEKLFFGSGTQLSVL.